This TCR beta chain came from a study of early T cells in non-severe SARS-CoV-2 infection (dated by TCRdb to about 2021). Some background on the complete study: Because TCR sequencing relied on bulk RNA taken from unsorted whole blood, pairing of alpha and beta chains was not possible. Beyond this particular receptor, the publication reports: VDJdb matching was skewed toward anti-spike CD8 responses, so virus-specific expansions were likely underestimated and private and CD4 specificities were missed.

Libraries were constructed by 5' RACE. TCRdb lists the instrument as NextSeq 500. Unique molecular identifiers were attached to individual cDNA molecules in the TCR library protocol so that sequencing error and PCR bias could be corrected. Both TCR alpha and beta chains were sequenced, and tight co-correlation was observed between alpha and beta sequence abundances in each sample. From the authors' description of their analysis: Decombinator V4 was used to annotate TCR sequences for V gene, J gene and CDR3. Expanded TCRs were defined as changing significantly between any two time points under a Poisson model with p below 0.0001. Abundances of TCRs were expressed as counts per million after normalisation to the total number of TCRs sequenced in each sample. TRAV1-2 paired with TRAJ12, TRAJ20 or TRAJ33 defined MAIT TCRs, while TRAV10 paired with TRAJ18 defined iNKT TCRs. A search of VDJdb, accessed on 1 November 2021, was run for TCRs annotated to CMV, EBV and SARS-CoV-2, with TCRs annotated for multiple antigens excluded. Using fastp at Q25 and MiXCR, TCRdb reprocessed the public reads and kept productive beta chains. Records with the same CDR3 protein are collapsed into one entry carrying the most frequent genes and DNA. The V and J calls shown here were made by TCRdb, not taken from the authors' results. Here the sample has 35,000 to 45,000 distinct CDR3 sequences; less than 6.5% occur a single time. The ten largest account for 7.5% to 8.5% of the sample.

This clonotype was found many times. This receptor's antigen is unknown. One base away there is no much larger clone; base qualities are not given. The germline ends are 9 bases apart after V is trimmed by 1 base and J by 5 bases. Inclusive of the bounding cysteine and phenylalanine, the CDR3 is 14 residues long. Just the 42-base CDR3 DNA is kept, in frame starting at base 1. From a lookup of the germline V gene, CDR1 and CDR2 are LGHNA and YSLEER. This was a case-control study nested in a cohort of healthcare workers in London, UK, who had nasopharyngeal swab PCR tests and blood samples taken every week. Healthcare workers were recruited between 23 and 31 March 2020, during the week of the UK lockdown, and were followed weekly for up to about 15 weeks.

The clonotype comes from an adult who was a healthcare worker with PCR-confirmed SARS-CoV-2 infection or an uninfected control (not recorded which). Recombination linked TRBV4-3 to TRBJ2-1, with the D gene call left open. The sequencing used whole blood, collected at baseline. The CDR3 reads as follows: CASSQGTANNEQFF. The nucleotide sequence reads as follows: TGCGCCAGCAGCCAAGGTACCGCCAACAATGAGCAGTTCTTC.